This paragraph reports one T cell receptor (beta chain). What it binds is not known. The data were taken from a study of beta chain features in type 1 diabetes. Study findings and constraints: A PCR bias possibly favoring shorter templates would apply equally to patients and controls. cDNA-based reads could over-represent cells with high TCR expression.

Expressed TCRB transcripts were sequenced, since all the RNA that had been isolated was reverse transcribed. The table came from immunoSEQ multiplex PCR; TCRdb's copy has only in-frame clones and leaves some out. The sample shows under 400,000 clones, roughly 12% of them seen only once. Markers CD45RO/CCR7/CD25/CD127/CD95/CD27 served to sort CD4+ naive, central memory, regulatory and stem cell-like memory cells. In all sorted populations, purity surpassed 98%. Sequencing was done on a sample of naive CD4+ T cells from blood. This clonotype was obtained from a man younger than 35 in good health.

CDR3 in amino acids: CASSQTGEGTTYEQYF. The CDR3 DNA is TGTGCCAGCAGCCAGACGGGCGAGGGCACCACCTACGAGCAGTACTTC. The chain links TRBV7-9 to TRBJ2-7; tentatively, D is TRBD2 (5 bases). The V end was cut by 5 bases, the J end by 2 bases, with 19 bases between. Germline V CDR1 and CDR2: SEHNR, FQNEAQ (reference sequence). This CDR3 is built from 16 residues.